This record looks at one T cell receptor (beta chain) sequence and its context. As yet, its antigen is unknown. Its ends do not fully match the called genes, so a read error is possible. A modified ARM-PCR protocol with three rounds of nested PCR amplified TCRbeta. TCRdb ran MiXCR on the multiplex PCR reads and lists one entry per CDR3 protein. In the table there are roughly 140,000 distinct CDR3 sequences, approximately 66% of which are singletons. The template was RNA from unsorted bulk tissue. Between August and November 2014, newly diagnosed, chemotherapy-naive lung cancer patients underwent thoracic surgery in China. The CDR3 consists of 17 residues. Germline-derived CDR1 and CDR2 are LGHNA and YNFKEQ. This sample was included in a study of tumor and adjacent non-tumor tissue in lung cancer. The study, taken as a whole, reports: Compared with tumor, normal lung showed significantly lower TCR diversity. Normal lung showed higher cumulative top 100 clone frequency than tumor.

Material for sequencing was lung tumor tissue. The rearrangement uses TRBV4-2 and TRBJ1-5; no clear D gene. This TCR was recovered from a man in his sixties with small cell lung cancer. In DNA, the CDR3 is TGTGCCGGCAGCCAAGTCGGCGCCGAGGGAGGCAATCAGCCCCAGCATTTT. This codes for CAGSQVGAEGGNQPQHF.